These 11 T cell receptor beta chains came from one sample sequenced in a study of PD-1 blockade in classical Hodgkin lymphoma. Time point: cycle 4 day 1 (C4D1), after less than 7 weeks of nivolumab. Every patient relapsed after autologous stem cell transplantation, and brentuximab vedotin exposure varied. Libraries were prepared by immunoSEQ multiplex PCR; TCRdb keeps only in-frame clonotypes and omits some of them. This sample carries over 15,000 clones, approximately 80% of them seen once, and the ten largest clones take around two fifths. Source: peripheral blood mononuclear cells (PBMCs), taken before the fourth cycle of nivolumab. The origin of the receptors is a human donor with classical Hodgkin lymphoma.

J is TRBJ2-7 and V is TRBV29-1; possibly TRBD2 for D (7 bases). Germline CDR1 is SQVTM and CDR2 is ANQGSEA. With 7 bases removed from V and 3 bases from J, the gap between germline ends came to 13 bases. This CDR3 contains 12 residues. CDR3 sequence: CSAGAGDYEQYF. CDR3 in DNA: TGCAGCGCGGGGGCGGGGGACTACGAGCAGTACTTC.

The chain uses TRBV6-1 and TRBJ2-7, with 8 positions matching TRBD2. The junction had 3 bases not matched to a gene; V was cut back by 5 bases and J by 6 bases. The length of the CDR3 is 12 residues. CDR1 is MNHNS and CDR2 is SASEGT in the germline V gene. The CDR3 DNA is TGTGCCAGCAGTCCCACTAGCGGCGAGCAGTACTTC. This codes for CASSPTSGEQYF.

The chain is built from TRBV9 and TRBJ2-3; no reliable D call. The CDR3 is made up of 14 amino acids. Trimming pared 2 bases from V and 2 bases from J, leaving 9 bases between. Germline V CDR1 and CDR2: SGDLS, YYNGEE. CDR3 region: CASSVQTNTDTQYF. The CDR3 nucleotides read TGTGCCAGCAGCGTGCAAACGAACACAGATACGCAGTATTTT.

The V gene is TRBV5-5, the J gene TRBJ2-6, with 9 positions matching TRBD1. The CDR3 contains 17 residues. J gave up 2 bases and V 4 bases, and 7 bases lay outside the gene matches. Germline V CDR1 and CDR2: SGHKS, YYEKEE (reference sequence). CDR3 in amino acids: CASSPGTGNPGANVLTF. For the CDR3, the DNA is TGTGCCAGCAGCCCTGGGACAGGGAACCCTGGGGCCAACGTCCTGACTTTC. The variable domain in full, completed from reference TRBV5-5 and TRBJ2-6, reads DAGVTQSPTHLIKTRGQQVTLRCSPISGHKSVSWYQQVLGQGPQFIFQYYEKEERGRGNFPDRFSARQFPNYSSELNVNALLLGDSALYLCASSPGTGNPGANVLTFGAGSRLTVL.

The chain combines TRBV19 with TRBJ1-1; 8 nucleotides agree with TRBD1. Germline assignment: CDR1 LNHDA and CDR2 SQIVND (reference sequence). This CDR3 has 16 residues. V shed 6 bases and J 4 bases; nucleotides not matched to a gene: 13. The CDR3 is CASSPLFQGAGTEAFF. The CDR3 region has the DNA TGTGCCAGTAGCCCGTTGTTCCAGGGGGCTGGCACTGAAGCTTTCTTT.

The V call is TRBV19, the J call TRBJ2-2, with 8 bases lining up with TRBD1. Looked up from germline, CDR1 is LNHDA and CDR2 is SQIVND (reference sequence). The J segment lost 6 bases and the V segment lost 3 bases, leaving 6 bases of the junction unmatched. The CDR3 covers 15 residues. This chain's CDR3 is CASSIDRGVAGELFF. The CDR3, as DNA: TGTGCCAGTAGTATTGACAGGGGCGTAGCCGGGGAGCTGTTTTTT.

The chain uses TRBV7-9 and TRBJ2-4; 10 positions match TRBD1. CDR1 and CDR2 (germline): SEHNR, FQNEAQ (reference sequence). Trimming at V came to 8 bases and at J to 0 bases, leaving 7 bases not matched to a gene. CDR3 size: 16 residues. The CDR3 bases are TGTGCCAGCGGCCCGGGACAGGGGTTAGCCAAAAACATTCAGTACTTC. This translates into CASGPGQGLAKNIQYF.

The V call is TRBV19, the J call TRBJ2-7; a weak D match, TRBD1 (6 bases). In germline, CDR1 is LNHDA, CDR2 SQIVND (reference sequence). This CDR3 comprises 13 residues. Trimming took off 4 bases at V and 11 bases at J, with 18 bases between the two ends. The CDR3 loop reads CASSKQGSGAKYF. The CDR3 nucleotides are TGTGCCAGTAGTAAACAGGGAAGTGGGGCTAAGTACTTC.

The genes are TRBV7-9 and TRBJ1-2; a weak D match, TRBD1 (5 bases). Trimming stripped 5 bases from V and 6 bases from J, with 13 bases between. The CDR3 runs to 13 residues. The germline gives CDR1 SEHNR, CDR2 FQNEAQ (reference sequence). The CDR3 reads CASSPQGGHGYTF. CDR3 DNA: TGTGCCAGCAGCCCCCAGGGTGGGCATGGCTACACCTTC.

The chain's CDR3 is CASSTGVEEKLFF. In nucleotides, the CDR3 is TGCGCCAGCAGCACAGGGGTAGAAGAAAAACTGTTTTTT. The chain recombines TRBV4-1 with TRBJ1-4; 7 bases align to TRBD1. This CDR3 has 13 residues. Germline V gene sequence: CDR1 MGHRA, CDR2 YSYEKL. The V and J ends lost 5 bases and 8 bases, in that order; junction bases with no gene match: 5.

This chain joins TRBV29-1 and TRBJ2-5; 8 bases fit TRBD2. Losses at the gene ends were 3 bases for V and 5 bases for J; bases not matched to a gene: 2. The V gene's germline CDR1 is SQVTM and CDR2 ANQGSEA. CDR3 size: 12 residues. The CDR3 region is CSVDGGEETQYF. The CDR3 DNA reads as TGCAGCGTTGACGGGGGGGAGGAGACCCAGTACTTC.